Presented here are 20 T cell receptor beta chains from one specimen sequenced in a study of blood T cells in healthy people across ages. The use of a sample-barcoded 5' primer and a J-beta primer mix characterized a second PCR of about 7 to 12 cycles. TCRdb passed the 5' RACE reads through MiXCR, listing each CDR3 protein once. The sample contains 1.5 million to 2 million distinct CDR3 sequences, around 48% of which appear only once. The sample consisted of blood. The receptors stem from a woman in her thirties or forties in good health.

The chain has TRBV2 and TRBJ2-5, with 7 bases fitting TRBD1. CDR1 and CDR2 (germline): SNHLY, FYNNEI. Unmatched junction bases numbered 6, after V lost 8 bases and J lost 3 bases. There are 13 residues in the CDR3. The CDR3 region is CASGAGGKETQYF. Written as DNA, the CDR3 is TGTGCCAGCGGGGCAGGGGGTAAAGAGACCCAGTACTTC.

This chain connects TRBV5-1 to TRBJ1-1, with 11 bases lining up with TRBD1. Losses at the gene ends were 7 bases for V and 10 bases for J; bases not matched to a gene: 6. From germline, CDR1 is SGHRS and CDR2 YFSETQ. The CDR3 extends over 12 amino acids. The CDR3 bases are TGCGCCAGCTCGGACAGGGGGCCGGGAGCTTTCTTT. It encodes CASSDRGPGAFF.

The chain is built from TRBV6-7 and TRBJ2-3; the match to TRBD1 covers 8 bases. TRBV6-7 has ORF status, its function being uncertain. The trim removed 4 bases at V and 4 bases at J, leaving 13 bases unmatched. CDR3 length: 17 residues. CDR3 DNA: TGTGCCAGCAGTTTATACAGGGGGGCCCAGAAGGCAGATACGCAGTATTTT. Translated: CASSLYRGAQKADTQYF.

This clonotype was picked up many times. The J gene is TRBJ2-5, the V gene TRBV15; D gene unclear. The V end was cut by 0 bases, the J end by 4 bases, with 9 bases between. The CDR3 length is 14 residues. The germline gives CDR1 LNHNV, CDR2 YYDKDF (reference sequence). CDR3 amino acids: CATSRDRTGETQYF. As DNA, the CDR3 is TGTGCCACCAGCAGAGATCGGACGGGAGAGACCCAGTACTTC.

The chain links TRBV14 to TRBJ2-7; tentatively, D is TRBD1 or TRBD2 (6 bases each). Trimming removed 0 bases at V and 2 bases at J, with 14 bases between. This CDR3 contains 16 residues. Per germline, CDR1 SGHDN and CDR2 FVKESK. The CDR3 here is CASSQDRGADPYEQYF. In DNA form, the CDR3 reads TGTGCCAGCAGCCAAGATAGGGGGGCTGACCCCTACGAGCAGTACTTC.

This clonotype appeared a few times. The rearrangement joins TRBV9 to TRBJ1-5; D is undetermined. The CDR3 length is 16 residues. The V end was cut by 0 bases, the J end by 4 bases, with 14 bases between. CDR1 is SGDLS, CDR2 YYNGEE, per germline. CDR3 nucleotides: TGTGCCAGCAGCGTAGGTATGGGCGGGAGGAATCAGCCCCAGCATTTT. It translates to CASSVGMGGRNQPQHF.

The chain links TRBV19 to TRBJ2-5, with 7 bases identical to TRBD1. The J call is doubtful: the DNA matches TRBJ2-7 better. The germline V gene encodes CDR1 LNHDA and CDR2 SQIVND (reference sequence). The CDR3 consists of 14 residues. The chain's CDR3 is CASSSGTVFYEQYF. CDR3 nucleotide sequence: TGTGCCAGTAGCAGTGGGACAGTCTTCTACGAGCAGTACTTC.

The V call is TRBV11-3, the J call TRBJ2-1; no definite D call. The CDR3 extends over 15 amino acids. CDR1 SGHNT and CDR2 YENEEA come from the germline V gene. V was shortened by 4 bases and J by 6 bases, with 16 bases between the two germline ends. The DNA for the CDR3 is TGTGCCAGCAGCTCGCATCCCTTAAGTGGCAATGAGCAGTTCTTC. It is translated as CASSSHPLSGNEQFF. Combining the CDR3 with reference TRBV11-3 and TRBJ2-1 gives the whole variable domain EAGVVQSPRYKIIEKKQPVAFWCNPISGHNTLYWYLQNLGQGPELLIRYENEEAVDDSQLPKDRFSAERLKGVDSTLKIQPAELGDSAVYLCASSSHPLSGNEQFFGPGTRLTVL.

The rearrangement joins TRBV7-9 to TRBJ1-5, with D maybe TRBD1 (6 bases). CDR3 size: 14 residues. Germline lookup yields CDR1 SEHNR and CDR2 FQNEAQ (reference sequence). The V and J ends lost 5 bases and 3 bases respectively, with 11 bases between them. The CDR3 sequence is CASSAGTNNQPQHF. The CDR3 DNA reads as TGTGCCAGCAGCGCCGGGACAAACAATCAGCCCCAGCATTTT. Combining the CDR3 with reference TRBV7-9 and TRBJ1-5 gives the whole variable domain DTGVSQNPRHKITKRGQNVTFRCDPISEHNRLYWYRQTLGQGPEFLTYFQNEAQLEKSRLLSDRFSAERPKGSFSTLEIQRTEQGDSAMYLCASSAGTNNQPQHFGDGTRLSIL.

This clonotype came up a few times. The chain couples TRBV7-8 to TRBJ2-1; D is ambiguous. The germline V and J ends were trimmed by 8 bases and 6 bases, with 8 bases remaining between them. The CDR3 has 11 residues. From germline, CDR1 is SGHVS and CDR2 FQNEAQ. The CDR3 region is CASGRVNEQFF. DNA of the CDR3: TGTGCCAGCGGCCGGGTCAATGAGCAGTTCTTC. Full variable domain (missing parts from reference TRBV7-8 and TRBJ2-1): GAGVSQSPRYKVAKRGQDVALRCDPISGHVSLFWYQQALGQGPEFLTYFQNEAQLDKSGLPSDRFFAERPEGSVSTLKIQRTQQEDSAVYLCASGRVNEQFFGPGTRLTVL.

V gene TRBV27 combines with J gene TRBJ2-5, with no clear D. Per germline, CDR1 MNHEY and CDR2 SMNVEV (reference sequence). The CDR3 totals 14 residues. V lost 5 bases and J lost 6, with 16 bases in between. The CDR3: CASSTPARPKTQYF. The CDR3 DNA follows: TGTGCCAGCAGTACGCCAGCGAGGCCTAAGACCCAGTACTTC.

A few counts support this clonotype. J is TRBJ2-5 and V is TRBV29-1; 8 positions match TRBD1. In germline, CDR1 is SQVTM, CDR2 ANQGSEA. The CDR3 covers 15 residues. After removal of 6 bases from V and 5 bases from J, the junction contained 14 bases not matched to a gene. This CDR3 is CSVAARGHKVETQYF. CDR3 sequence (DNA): TGCAGCGTGGCCGCCAGGGGGCATAAGGTGGAGACCCAGTACTTC.

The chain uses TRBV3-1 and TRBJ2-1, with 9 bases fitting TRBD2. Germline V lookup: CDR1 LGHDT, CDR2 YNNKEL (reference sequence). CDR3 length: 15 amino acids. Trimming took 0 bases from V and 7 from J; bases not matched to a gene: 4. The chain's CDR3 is CASSQDQGLANEQFF. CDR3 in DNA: TGTGCCAGCAGCCAAGATCAGGGACTAGCAAATGAGCAGTTCTTC.

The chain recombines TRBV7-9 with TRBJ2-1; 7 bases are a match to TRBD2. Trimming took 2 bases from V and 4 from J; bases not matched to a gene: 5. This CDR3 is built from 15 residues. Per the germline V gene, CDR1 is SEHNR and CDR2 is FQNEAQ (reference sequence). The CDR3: CASSLSREGYNEQFF. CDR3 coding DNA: TGTGCCAGCAGCTTATCCAGGGAGGGATACAATGAGCAGTTCTTC. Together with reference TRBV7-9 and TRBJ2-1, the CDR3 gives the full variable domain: DTGVSQNPRHKITKRGQNVTFRCDPISEHNRLYWYRQTLGQGPEFLTYFQNEAQLEKSRLLSDRFSAERPKGSFSTLEIQRTEQGDSAMYLCASSLSREGYNEQFFGPGTRLTVL.

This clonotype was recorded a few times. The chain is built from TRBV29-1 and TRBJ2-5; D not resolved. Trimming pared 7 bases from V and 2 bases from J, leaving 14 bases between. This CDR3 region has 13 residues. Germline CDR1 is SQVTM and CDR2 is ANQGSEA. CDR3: CSADFGRQETQYF. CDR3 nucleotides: TGCAGCGCCGACTTCGGTCGTCAAGAGACCCAGTACTTC.

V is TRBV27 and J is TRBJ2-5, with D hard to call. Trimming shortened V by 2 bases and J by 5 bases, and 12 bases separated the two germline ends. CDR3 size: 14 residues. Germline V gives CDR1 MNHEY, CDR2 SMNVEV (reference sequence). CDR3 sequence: CASSLNWVVETQYF. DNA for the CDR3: TGTGCCAGCAGTTTAAATTGGGTAGTTGAGACCCAGTACTTC.

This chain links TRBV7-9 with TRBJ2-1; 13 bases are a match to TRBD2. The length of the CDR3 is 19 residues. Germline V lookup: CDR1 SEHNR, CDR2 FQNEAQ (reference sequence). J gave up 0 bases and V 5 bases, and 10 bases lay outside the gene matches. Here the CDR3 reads CASSPRTGLAGYSYNEQFF. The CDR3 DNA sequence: TGTGCCAGCAGCCCCAGGACGGGACTAGCGGGGTACTCCTACAATGAGCAGTTCTTC.

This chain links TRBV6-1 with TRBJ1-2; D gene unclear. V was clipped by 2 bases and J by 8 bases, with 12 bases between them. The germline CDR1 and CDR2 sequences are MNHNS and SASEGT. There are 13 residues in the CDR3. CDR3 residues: CASSELGFRGYTF. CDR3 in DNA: TGTGCCAGCAGTGAATTGGGTTTTAGGGGCTACACCTTC.

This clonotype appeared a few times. The CDR3 DNA is TGCAGTGCCCACCGCGGAGCGGGGCTGAGCACAGATACGCAGTATTTT. This codes for CSAHRGAGLSTDTQYF. The chain carries TRBV20-1 and TRBJ2-3, with 7 bases that match TRBD2. Germline lookup yields CDR1 DFQATT and CDR2 SNEGSKA (reference sequence). J was trimmed by 0 bases and V by 6 bases; bases with no gene match: 12. The CDR3 contains 16 residues.

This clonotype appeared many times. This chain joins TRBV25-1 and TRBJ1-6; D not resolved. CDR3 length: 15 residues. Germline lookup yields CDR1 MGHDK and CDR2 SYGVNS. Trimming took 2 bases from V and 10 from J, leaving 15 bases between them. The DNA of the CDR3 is TGTGCCAGCAGTGAAGCCGGACGAACATTATCACCCCTCCACTTT. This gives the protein CASSEAGRTLSPLHF. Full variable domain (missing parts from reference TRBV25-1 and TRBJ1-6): EADIYQTPRYLVIGTGKKITLECSQTMGHDKMYWYQQDPGMELHLIHYSYGVNSTEKGDLSSESTVSRIRTEHFPLTLESARPSHTSQYLCASSEAGRTLSPLHFGNGTRLTVT.